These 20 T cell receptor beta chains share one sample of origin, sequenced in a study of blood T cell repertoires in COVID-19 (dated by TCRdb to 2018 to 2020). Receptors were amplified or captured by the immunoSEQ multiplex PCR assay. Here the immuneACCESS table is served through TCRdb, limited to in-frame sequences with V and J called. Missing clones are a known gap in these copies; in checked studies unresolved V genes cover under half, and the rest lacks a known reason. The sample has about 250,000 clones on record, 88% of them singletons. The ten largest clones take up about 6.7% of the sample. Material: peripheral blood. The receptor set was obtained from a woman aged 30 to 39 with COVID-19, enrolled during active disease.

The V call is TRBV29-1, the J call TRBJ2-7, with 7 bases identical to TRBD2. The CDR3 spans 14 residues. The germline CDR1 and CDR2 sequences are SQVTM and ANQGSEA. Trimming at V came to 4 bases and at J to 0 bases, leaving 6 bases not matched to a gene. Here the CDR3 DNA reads TGCAGCGTTGCTCGGGGGGAGAGCTCCTACGAGCAGTACTTC. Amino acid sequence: CSVARGESSYEQYF.

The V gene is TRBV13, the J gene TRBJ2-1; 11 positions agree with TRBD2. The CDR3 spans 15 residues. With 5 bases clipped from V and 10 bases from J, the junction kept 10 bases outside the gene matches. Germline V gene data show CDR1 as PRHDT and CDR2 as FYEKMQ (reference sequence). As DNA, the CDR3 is TGTGCCAGCAGCGCCTCTAGCGGGGGGCCGGGGGAGCAGTTCTTC. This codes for CASSASSGGPGEQFF.

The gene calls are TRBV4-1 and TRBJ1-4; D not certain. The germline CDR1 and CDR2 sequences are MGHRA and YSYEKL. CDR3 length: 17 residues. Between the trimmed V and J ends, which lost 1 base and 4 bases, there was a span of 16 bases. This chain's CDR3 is CASSQVDTVRSNEKLFF. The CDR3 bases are TGCGCCAGCAGCCAAGTCGACACGGTCCGTAGTAATGAAAAACTGTTTTTT.

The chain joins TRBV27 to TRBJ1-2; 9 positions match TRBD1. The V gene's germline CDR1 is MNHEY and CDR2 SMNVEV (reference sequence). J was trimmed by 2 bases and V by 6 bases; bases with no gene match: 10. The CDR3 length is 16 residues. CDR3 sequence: CASRNPGQGGNYGYTF. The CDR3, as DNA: TGTGCCAGCAGAAATCCGGGACAGGGAGGGAACTATGGCTACACCTTC.

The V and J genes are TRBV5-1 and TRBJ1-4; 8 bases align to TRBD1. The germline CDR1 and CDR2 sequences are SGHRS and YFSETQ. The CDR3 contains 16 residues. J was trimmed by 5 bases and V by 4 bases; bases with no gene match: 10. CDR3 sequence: CASSIAGQGSNEKLFF. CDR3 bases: TGCGCCAGCAGCATAGCCGGACAGGGCTCAAATGAAAAACTGTTTTTT.

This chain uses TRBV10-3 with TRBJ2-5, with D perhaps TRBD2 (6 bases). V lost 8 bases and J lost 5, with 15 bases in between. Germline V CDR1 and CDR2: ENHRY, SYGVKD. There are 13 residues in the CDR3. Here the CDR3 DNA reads TGTGCCATCGGCGGGGCTTTTCGGGAGACCCAGTACTTC. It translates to CAIGGAFRETQYF.

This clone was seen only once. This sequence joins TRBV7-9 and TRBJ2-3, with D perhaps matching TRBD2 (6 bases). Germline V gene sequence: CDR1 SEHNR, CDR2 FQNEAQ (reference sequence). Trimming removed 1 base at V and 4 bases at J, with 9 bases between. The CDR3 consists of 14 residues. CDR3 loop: CASSLGLDPDTQYF. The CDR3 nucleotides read TGTGCCAGCAGCTTAGGACTAGACCCAGATACGCAGTATTTT.

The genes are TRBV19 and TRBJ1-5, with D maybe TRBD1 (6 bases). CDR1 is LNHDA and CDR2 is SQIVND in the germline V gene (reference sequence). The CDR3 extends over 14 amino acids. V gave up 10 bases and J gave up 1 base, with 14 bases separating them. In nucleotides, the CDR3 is TGTGCCACCACTGACAGGTTCAGCAATCAGCCCCAGCATTTT. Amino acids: CATTDRFSNQPQHF.

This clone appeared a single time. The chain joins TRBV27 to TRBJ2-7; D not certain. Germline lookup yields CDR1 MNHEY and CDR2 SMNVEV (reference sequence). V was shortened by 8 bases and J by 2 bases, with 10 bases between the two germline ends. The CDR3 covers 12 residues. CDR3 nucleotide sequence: TGTGCCAGCCGAGGCGACCCCTACGAGCAGTACTTC. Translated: CASRGDPYEQYF.

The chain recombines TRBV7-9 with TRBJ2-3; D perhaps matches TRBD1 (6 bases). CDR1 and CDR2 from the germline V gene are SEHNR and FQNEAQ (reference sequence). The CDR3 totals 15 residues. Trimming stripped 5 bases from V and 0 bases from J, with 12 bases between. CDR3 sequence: CASSPRDTSTDTQYF. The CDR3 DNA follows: TGTGCCAGCAGCCCAAGGGACACAAGCACAGATACGCAGTATTTT.

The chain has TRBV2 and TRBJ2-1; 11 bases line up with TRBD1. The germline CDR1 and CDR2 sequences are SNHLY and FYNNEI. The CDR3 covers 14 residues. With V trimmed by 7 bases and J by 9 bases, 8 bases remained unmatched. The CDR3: CASIPGQGDLEQFF. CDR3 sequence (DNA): TGTGCCAGCATACCGGGACAGGGGGATCTTGAGCAGTTCTTC.

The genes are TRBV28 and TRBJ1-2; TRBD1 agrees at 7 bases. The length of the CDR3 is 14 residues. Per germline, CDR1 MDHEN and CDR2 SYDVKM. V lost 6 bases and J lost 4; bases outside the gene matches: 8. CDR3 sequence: CASRVPGQLYGYTF. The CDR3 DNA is TGTGCCAGCAGAGTACCGGGACAGCTCTATGGCTACACCTTC.

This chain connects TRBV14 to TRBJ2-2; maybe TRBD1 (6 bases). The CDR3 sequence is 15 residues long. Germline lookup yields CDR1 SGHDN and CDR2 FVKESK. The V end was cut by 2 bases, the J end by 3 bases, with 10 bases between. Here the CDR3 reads CASSQTGRDTGELFF. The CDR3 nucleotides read TGTGCCAGCAGCCAAACAGGGCGCGACACCGGGGAGCTGTTTTTT.

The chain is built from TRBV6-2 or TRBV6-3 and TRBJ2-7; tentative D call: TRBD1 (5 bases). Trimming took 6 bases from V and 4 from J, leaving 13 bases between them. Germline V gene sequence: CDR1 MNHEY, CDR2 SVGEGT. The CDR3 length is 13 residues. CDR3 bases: TGTGCCAGCAGCCCCCCTCCAGGGTACGAGCAGTACGTC. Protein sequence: CASSPPPGYEQYV.

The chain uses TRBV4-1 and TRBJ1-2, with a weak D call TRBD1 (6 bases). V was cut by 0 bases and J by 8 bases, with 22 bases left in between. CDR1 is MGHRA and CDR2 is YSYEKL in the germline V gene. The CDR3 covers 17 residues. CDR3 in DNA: TGCGCCAGCAGCCAAGACAAGACAGGCTGGCCCTATGCAGGCTACACCTTC. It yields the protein CASSQDKTGWPYAGYTF.

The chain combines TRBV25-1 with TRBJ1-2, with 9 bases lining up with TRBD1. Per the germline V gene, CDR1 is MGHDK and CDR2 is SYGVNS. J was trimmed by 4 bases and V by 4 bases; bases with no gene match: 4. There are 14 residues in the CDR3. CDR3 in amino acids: CASSAGTGFYGYTF. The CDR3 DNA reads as TGTGCCAGCAGTGCGGGGACAGGGTTCTATGGCTACACCTTC.

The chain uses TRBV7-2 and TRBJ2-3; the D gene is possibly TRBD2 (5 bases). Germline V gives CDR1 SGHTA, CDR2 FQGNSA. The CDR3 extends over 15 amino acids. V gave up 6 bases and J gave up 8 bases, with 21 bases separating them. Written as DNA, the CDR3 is TGTGCCAGCAGGTCCCCGGGCTTGCTAGAGGGTACGCAGTATTTT. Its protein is CASRSPGLLEGTQYF.

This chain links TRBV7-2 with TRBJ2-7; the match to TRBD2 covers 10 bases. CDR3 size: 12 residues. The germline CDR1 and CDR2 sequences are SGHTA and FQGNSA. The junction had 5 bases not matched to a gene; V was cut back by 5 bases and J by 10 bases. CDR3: CASSPSSGGQYF. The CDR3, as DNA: TGTGCCAGCAGCCCTTCTAGCGGGGGCCAGTACTTC.

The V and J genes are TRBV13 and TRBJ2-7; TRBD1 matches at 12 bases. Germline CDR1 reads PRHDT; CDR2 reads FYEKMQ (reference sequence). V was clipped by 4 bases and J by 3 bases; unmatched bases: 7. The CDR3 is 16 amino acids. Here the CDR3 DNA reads TGTGCCAGCAGCTCCCGGGACAGGGGGCCCGACTACGAGCAGTACTTC. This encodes CASSSRDRGPDYEQYF. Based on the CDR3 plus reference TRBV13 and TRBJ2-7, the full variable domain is AAGVIQSPRHLIKEKRETATLKCYPIPRHDTVYWYQQGPGQDPQFLISFYEKMQSDKGSIPDRFSAQQFSDYHSELNMSSLELGDSALYFCASSSRDRGPDYEQYFGPGTRLTVT.

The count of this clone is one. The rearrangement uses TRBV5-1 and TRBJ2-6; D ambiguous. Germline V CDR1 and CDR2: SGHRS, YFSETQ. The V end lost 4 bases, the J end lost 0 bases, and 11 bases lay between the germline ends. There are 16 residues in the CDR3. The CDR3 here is CASSPTPGSGANVLTF. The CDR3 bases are TGCGCCAGCAGCCCGACGCCAGGCTCTGGGGCCAACGTCCTGACTTTC.